The clone carrying this T cell receptor beta chain was counted a few times. What it binds is not known. This entry comes from a study of human T cells and chemical hapten exposure. Notes on the study in general: PT1 expanded TCR numbers tracked positively with patch test score.

As for time point: pre-sensitization, week 0. Treatment described: therapeutic diphenylcyclopropenone sensitization with weekly scalp DPC. Trimming removed 1 base at V and 4 bases at J, with 14 bases between. Germline-derived CDR1 and CDR2 are SGHVS and FQNEAQ. This CDR3 comprises 16 residues. Each CDR3 protein is one row after TCRdb ran MiXCR on the RACE reads. This sample has about 68,000 distinct CDR3 sequences; approximately 11% occur once, and the top ten carry approximately 5%. Material: whole blood, obtained in connection with sensitization to the hapten diphenylcyclopropenone (DPC). The origin of this receptor is a woman between 45 and 60 years old with alopecia areata. Some clones in this sample may be carry-over from other donors' samples. The genes are TRBV7-8 and TRBJ1-5, with D perhaps TRBD1 (6 bases). CDR3 in amino acids: CASSLVGGLANQPQHF. DNA of the CDR3: TGTGCCAGCAGCTTAGTTGGGGGGCTTGCAAATCAGCCCCAGCATTTT.